The text below deals with one TCR beta chain. Methods used by the authors: Reference gene primer amplification gave nucleated cell count estimates. The assay was immunoSEQ multiplex PCR, and TCRdb's table has in-frame clones only and misses some. V, J and clone size reflect that table, while D and trimming were determined from the DNA. The table shows around 270,000 clones, with around 86% occurring only once. This sample stems from a study of blood T cell repertoires in COVID-19. Study-level information: COVID-19 samples collected from the United States, Italy and Spain covered acute and convalescent phases. T cells, B-cell-depleted T cells, or PBMCs provided the cDNA or gDNA that served as material.

Germline-derived CDR1 and CDR2 are SGHRS and YFSETQ. Trimming at V came to 2 bases and at J to 8 bases, leaving 13 bases not matched to a gene. The CDR3 is 16 amino acids. Patients in Seattle were enrolled during active infection, then followed longitudinally. The chain employs TRBV5-1 and TRBJ2-1; TRBD1 matches 7 bases. Sequenced: peripheral blood. The receptor was isolated from a woman in her sixties or seventies with COVID-19, enrolled during active disease. For the CDR3, the DNA is TGCGCCAGCAGCTTACAAACGGGACAGCTTCCCTATGAGCAGTTCTTC. Its translation is CASSLQTGQLPYEQFF.